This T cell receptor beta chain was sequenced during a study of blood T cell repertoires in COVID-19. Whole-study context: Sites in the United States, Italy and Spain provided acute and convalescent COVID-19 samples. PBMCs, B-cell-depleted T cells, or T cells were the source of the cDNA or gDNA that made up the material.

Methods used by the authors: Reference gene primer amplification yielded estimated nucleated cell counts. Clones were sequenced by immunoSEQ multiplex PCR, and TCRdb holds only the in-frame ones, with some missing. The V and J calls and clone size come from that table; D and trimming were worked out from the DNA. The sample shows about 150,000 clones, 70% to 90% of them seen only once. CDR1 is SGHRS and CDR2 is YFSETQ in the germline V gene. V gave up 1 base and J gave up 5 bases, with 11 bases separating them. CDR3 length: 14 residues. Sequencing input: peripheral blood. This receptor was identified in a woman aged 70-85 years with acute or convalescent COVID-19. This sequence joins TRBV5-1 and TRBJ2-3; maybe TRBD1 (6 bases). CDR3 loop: CASSLLQGKDTQYF. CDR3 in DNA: TGCGCCAGCAGCTTGTTACAGGGAAAAGATACGCAGTATTTT.